The text below deals with one T cell receptor beta chain. Sequenced by immunoSEQ multiplex PCR; TCRdb stores in-frame clones only, minus some. The sample contains roughly 50,000 clones, more than 90% of which appear only once. This record belongs to a study of T cell changes during pregnancy in multiple sclerosis. Trimming stripped 4 bases from V and 0 bases from J, with 10 bases between. This CDR3 has 16 amino acids. Germline CDR1 reads SNHLY; CDR2 reads FYNNEI. The chain recombines TRBV2 with TRBJ2-6, with D tentatively TRBD1 (6 bases). Sequenced material: peripheral blood, taken after pregnancy. This sequence was found in a female donor in good health, enrolled as a control in a pregnancy study. The CDR3 loop is CASSVQGRSGANVLTF. CDR3 in DNA: TGTGCCAGCAGTGTACAGGGCCGCTCTGGGGCCAACGTCCTGACTTTC. Variable domain in full (rest from reference TRBV2 and TRBJ2-6): EPEVTQTPSHQVTQMGQEVILRCVPISNHLYFYWYRQILGQKVEFLVSFYNNEISEKSEIFDDQFSVERPDGSNFTLKIRSTKLEDSAMYFCASSVQGRSGANVLTFGAGSRLTVL.